The rows below give T cell receptor beta chains drawn from one sample of a study of blood T cell repertoires in COVID-19. TCRdb's table, derived via immunoSEQ multiplex PCR, lists solely in-frame clones and lacks some. The sample includes 300,000 to 350,000 clones, approximately 88% of them seen just once. The sequencing input was PBMCs or T cells enriched from blood (not recorded which). These receptors were taken from a man aged 30-40 years who had recovered from COVID-19. CDR3s include the opening cysteine and the closing phenylalanine or tryptophan. D genes are given only for firm matches. Size values are once, few and many counts, or a class for expanded clones, and some rows have none.

TRBV5-7,TRBJ2-3,NA,NA,TGTGCCAGCAGCCCGGTTAGCCCGGCGATAGTAGATACGCAGTATTTT,CASSPVSPAIVDTQYF
TRBV18,TRBJ2-7,TRBD2,NA,TGTGCCAGCTCACCACCGGGGGGGGTGGGGACCTACGAGCAGTACTTC,CASSPPGGVGTYEQYF
TRBV11-2,TRBJ1-1,NA,NA,TGTGCCAGCAGCGTACCCGGGAGCTTTGGCACTGAAGCTTTCTTT,CASSVPGSFGTEAFF
TRBV19,TRBJ1-5,NA,NA,TGTGCCAGTACTACTATAGCTGGCCAGCCCCAGCATTTT,CASTTIAGQPQHF
TRBV19,TRBJ2-2,TRBD1,NA,TGTGCCAGTAGACCCCGGGACAGGGGGCCTAACACCGGGGAGCTGTTTTTT,CASRPRDRGPNTGELFF
TRBV28,TRBJ2-2,NA,NA,TGTGCCAGCAGTTCGGTTGCCGGGGAGCTGTTTTTT,CASSSVAGELFF
TRBV4-1,TRBJ1-3,TRBD1,few,TGCGCCAGCAGCCAAGACAGGGGGCAGGGAAACACCATATATTTT,CASSQDRGQGNTIYF
TRBV5-1,TRBJ1-5,NA,NA,TGCGCCAGCAGCCCATCGGGTACGGATCAGCCCCAGCATTTT,CASSPSGTDQPQHF
TRBV5-1,TRBJ2-5,TRBD1,once,TGCGCCAGCAGCCTTGGGACAGAAGAGACCCAGTACTTC,CASSLGTEETQYF
TRBV2,TRBJ2-1,TRBD1,few,TGTGCCAGCAGAAGACAGGGGGGTGAGCAGTTCTTC,CASRRQGGEQFF
TRBV28,TRBJ2-7,NA,once,TGTGCCAGCAGATACTACAGGAGCTCCTACGAGCAGTACTTC,CASRYYRSSYEQYF
TRBV5-1,TRBJ2-2,NA,NA,TGCGCCAGCAGCACCCAACGACAGACGCATACAACGAACACCGGGGAGCTGTTTTTT,CASSTQRQTHTTNTGELFF
TRBV29-1,TRBJ2-1,NA,NA,TGCAGCGTTGAGGTACAGCGGAATGAGCAGTTCTTC,CSVEVQRNEQFF
TRBV13,TRBJ2-3,TRBD2,NA,TGTGCCAGCAGCACTAGCGGGAGCAGCACAGATACGCAGTATTTT,CASSTSGSSTDTQYF
TRBV20-1,TRBJ2-1,TRBD2,once,TGCAGTGCTAGTTCCCCCGGGACTAGCGGGGGGAGTGAGCAGTTCTTC,CSASSPGTSGGSEQFF
TRBV7-9,TRBJ1-2,TRBD1,NA,TGTGCCAGCAGCTTTGAGACAGGGGGCTATGGCTACACCTTC,CASSFETGGYGYTF
TRBV11-3,TRBJ2-1,NA,NA,TGTGCCAGCAGCCAGAGAGGGATCAGCGACAATGAGCAGTTCTTC,CASSQRGISDNEQFF
TRBV3-1/TRBV3-2,TRBJ2-1,TRBD2,once,TGTGCCAGCAGCCAAGATTACCCCGGGACTAGCGGGGCCAATGAGCAGTTCTTC,CASSQDYPGTSGANEQFF
TRBV27,TRBJ1-5,NA,NA,TGTGCCAGCGGTTACAGGGGCAATCAGCCCCAGCATTTT,CASGYRGNQPQHF
TRBV5-1,TRBJ1-4,NA,NA,TGCGCCAGCATGGGGGGGATGGCTAATGAAAAACTGTTTTTT,CASMGGMANEKLFF
TRBV6-1,TRBJ2-3,NA,NA,TGTGCCAGCAGTGAATTTTGGCGGGTAAGCACAGATACGCAGTATTTT,CASSEFWRVSTDTQYF
TRBV19,TRBJ1-4,TRBD1,NA,TGTGCCAGTAGCCTGGACAGGGGGCGAAAACTGTTTTTT,CASSLDRGRKLFF
TRBV11-2,TRBJ1-6,NA,NA,TGTGCCAGCAGCTACAGATCCCCAATCAGCTCCTATAATTCACCCCTCCACTTT,CASSYRSPISSYNSPLHF
TRBV27,TRBJ2-7,NA,once,TGTGCCAGCAGTTTACTACAGGGTTTTGAGCAGTACTTC,CASSLLQGFEQYF
TRBV5-1,TRBJ2-7,TRBD2,NA,TGCGCCAGCAGCTTGGTTCAGCGGGGCTACGAGCAGTACTTC,CASSLVQRGYEQYF
TRBV20-1,TRBJ2-1,NA,NA,TGCAGTGCTAGTTCTCGGTCCTTCTCCTACAATGAGCAGTTCTTC,CSASSRSFSYNEQFF
TRBV30,TRBJ2-3,TRBD2,NA,TGTGCCTGGAGTGCAGGACTAGCGGCAGATACGCAGTATTTT,CAWSAGLAADTQYF
TRBV9,TRBJ1-3,NA,few,TGTGCCAGCAGCGTGTCGGTCTCTGGAAACACCATATATTTT,CASSVSVSGNTIYF
TRBV4-2,TRBJ1-1,NA,NA,TGTGCCAGCAGCTCGAAAGCAAACACTGAAGCTTTCTTT,CASSSKANTEAFF
TRBV7-2,TRBJ1-1,NA,NA,TGTGCCAGCAGCTTAGCGGCGGGGGCTCGGAACACTGAAGCTTTCTTT,CASSLAAGARNTEAFF
TRBV6-4,TRBJ2-7,NA,NA,TGTGCCAGCAGTGACGACAGGAGCCGGCTCGACGAGCAGTACTTC,CASSDDRSRLDEQYF
TRBV13,TRBJ1-5,NA,NA,TGTGCCAGCAGCTTCAGGGGTAGCAATCAGCCCCAGCATTTT,CASSFRGSNQPQHF
TRBV14,TRBJ2-7,TRBD2,NA,TGTGCCAGCAGCCAAGGTGGGACTAGCGGGGGTCTCTACGAGCAGTACTTC,CASSQGGTSGGLYEQYF
TRBV19,TRBJ1-2,TRBD1,NA,TGTGCCAGTAGTGCCGGACAGGGCTATGGCTACACCTTC,CASSAGQGYGYTF
TRBV6-5,TRBJ1-2,NA,NA,TGTGCCAGCAGTAACGGGGGTGGCTACACCTTC,CASSNGGGYTF
TRBV29-1,TRBJ1-1,TRBD1,NA,TGCAGCGGGGTGACAGGGGTGAACACTGAAGCTTTCTTT,CSGVTGVNTEAFF
TRBV7-9,TRBJ1-5,NA,few,TGTGCCAGCAGCTTAGTGGCAGGGCAGCCCCAGCATTTT,CASSLVAGQPQHF
TRBV5-1,TRBJ2-4,NA,NA,TGCGCCAGCAGCTTGTGGGCCCAGGCTGGTAACATTCAGTACTTC,CASSLWAQAGNIQYF
TRBV4-1,TRBJ2-2,TRBD1,once,TGCGCCAGCAGCCAAGTTGGAAGGGCCGAGACAGGGGACACCGGGGAGCTGTTTTTT,CASSQVGRAETGDTGELFF
TRBV5-8,TRBJ1-2,NA,NA,TGTGCCAGCAGCTTGGGGGCAGACTATGGCTACACCTTC,CASSLGADYGYTF
TRBV7-2,TRBJ2-3,TRBD2,NA,TGTGCCAGCAGCTGGCGTAGCGGGGGGGCTGATACGCAGTATTTT,CASSWRSGGADTQYF